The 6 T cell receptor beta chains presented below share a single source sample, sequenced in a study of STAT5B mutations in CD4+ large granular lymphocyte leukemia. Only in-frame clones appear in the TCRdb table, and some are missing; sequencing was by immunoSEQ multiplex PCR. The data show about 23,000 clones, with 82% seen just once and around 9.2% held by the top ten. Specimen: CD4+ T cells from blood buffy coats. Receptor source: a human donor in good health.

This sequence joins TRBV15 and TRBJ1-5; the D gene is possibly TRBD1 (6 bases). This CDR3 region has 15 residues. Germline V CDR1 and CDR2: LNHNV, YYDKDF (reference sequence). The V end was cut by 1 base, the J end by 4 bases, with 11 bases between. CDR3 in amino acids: CATSRGGDKNQPQHF. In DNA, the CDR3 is TGTGCCACCAGCAGAGGGGGGGACAAGAATCAGCCCCAGCATTTT.

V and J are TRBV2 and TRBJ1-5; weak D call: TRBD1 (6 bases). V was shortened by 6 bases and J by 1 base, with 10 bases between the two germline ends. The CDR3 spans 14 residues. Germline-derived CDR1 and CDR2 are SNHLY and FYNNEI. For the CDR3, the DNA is TGTGCCAGCAGGCGGGGGACAAGCAATCAGCCCCAGCATTTT. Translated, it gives CASRRGTSNQPQHF.

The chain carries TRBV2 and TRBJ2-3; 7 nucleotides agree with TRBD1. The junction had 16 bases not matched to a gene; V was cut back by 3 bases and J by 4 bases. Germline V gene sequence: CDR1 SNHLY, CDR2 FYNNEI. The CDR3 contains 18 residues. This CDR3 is CASSDGRAVTGWADTQYF. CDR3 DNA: TGTGCCAGCAGTGATGGGCGGGCTGTGACAGGGTGGGCAGATACGCAGTATTTT. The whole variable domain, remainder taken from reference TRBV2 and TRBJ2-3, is EPEVTQTPSHQVTQMGQEVILRCVPISNHLYFYWYRQILGQKVEFLVSFYNNEISEKSEIFDDQFSVERPDGSNFTLKIRSTKLEDSAMYFCASSDGRAVTGWADTQYFGPGTRLTVL.

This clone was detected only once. CDR3 coding DNA: TGTGCCAGCAGCTACCGACAGGGCGGTTCCCCCTATTTT. It translates to CASSYRQGGSPYF. The rearrangement joins TRBV5-4 to TRBJ2-3; 7 bases fit TRBD1. The V and J ends lost 3 bases and 15 bases, in that order; junction bases with no gene match: 13. The CDR3 spans 13 residues. From germline, CDR1 is SGHNT and CDR2 YYREEE (reference sequence).

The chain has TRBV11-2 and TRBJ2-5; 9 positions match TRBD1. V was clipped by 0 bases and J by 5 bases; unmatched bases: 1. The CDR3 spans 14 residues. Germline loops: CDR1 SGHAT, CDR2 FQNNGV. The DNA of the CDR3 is TGTGCCAGCAGCTTAGACGGGACAGGGGAGACCCAGTACTTC. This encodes CASSLDGTGETQYF. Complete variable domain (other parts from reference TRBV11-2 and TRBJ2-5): EAGVAQSPRYKIIEKRQSVAFWCNPISGHATLYWYQQILGQGPKLLIQFQNNGVVDDSQLPKDRFSAERLKGVDSTLKIQPAKLEDSAVYLCASSLDGTGETQYFGPGTRLLVL.

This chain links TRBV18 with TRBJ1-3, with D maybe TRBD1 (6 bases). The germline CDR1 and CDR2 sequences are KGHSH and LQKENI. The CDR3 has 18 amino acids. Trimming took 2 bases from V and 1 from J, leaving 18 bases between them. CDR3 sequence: CASSPDRIYASSGNTIYF. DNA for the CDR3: TGTGCCAGCTCACCAGACAGGATTTATGCCTCTTCTGGAAACACCATATATTTT.